A single sample is the source of the 4 T cell receptor beta chains below, sequenced in a study of blood T cell repertoires in COVID-19. Here immunoSEQ multiplex PCR was the method, and the copy in TCRdb shows in-frame clones only, minus some. The sample shows a few hundred thousand clones, around 89% of them seen only once. The sequencing input was peripheral blood. Receptor source: a woman in her sixties or seventies with acute or convalescent COVID-19.

The V gene is TRBV6-5, the J gene TRBJ1-1; D may be TRBD1 (6 bases). The CDR3 has 11 residues. V lost 7 bases, J lost 11 bases, and 14 bases lay in between. CDR1 and CDR2 (germline): MNHEY, SVGAGI. The CDR3 loop is CASTEGGQAFF. The CDR3 region has the DNA TGTGCCAGCACCGAGGGGGGGCAGGCTTTCTTT.

The genes are TRBV5-1 and TRBJ1-3; D uncertain. The CDR3 extends over 15 amino acids. Between the trimmed V and J ends, which lost 2 bases and 0 bases, there was a span of 9 bases. Germline V gene data show CDR1 as SGHRS and CDR2 as YFSETQ. CDR3 sequence: CASSLTSSSGNTIYF. The DNA for the CDR3 is TGCGCCAGCAGCTTAACATCATCCTCTGGAAACACCATATATTTT. The variable domain in full, with the rest retrieved from reference TRBV5-1 and TRBJ1-3, is KAGVTQTPRYLIKTRGQQVTLSCSPISGHRSVSWYQQTPGQGLQFLFEYFSETQRNKGNFPGRFSGRQFSNSRSEMNVSTLELGDSALYLCASSLTSSSGNTIYFGEGSWLTVV.

CDR3 bases: TGCGCCAGCAGCCAAGATTCGGCGGGGAACGGGTATGGCTACACCTTC. This translates into CASSQDSAGNGYGYTF. The chain is built from TRBV4-3 and TRBJ1-2; D uncertain. Trimming cost V 0 bases and J 5 bases, with 16 bases left between them. The CDR3 runs to 16 residues. Germline values: CDR1 LGHNA, CDR2 YSLEER.

The rearrangement uses TRBV28 and TRBJ2-1, with D possibly matching TRBD2 (6 bases). This CDR3 region has 14 residues. The V end lost 5 bases, the J end lost 0 bases, and 8 bases lay between the germline ends. The germline gives CDR1 MDHEN, CDR2 SYDVKM. CDR3 in DNA: TGTGCCAGCAGTCTAGCGCCCTCCTACAATGAGCAGTTCTTC. Amino acids: CASSLAPSYNEQFF.